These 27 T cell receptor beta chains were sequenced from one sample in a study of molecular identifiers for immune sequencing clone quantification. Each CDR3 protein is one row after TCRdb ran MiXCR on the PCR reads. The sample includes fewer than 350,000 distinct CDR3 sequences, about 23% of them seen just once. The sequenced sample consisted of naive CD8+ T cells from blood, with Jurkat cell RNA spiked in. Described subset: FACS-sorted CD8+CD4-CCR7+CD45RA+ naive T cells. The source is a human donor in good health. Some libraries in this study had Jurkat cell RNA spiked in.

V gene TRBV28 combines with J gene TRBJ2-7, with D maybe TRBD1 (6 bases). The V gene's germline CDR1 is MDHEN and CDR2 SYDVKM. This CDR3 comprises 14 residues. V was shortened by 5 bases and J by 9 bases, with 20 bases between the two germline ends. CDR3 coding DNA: TGTGCCAGCAGTCCCACAGGGATGGGGAACGCGCAGTACTTC. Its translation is CASSPTGMGNAQYF.

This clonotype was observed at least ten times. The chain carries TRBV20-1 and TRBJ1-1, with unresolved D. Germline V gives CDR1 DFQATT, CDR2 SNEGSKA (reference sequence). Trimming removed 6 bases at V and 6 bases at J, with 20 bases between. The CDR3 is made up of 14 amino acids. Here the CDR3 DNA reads TGCAGTGCGGCAATACGAGGCGGGTTTTCTGAAGCTTTCTTT. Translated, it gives CSAAIRGGFSEAFF.

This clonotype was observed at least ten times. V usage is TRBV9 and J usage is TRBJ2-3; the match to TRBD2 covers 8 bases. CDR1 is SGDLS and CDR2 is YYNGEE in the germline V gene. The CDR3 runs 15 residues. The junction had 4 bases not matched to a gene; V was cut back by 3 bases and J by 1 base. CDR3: CASSGTSGGTDTQYF. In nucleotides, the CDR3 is TGTGCCAGCAGCGGTACTAGCGGCGGCACAGATACGCAGTATTTT.

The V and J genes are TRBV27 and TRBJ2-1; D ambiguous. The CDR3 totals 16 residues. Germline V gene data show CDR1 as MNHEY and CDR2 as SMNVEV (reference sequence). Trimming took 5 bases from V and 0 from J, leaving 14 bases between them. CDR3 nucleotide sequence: TGTGCCAGCAGTCTCGACCGAAGATACTCCTACAATGAGCAGTTCTTC. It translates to CASSLDRRYSYNEQFF.

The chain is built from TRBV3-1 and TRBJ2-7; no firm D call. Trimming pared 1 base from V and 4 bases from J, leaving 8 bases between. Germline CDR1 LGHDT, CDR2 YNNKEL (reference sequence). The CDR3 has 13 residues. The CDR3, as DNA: TGTGCCAGCAGCCAAGGTATGGGGTACGAGCAGTACTTC. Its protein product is CASSQGMGYEQYF.

For the CDR3, the DNA is TGTGCCTGGAGTCTCACTTATGGCTACACCTTC. It codes for CAWSLTYGYTF. The chain recombines TRBV30 with TRBJ1-2; the D is unclear. Germline lookup yields CDR1 GTSNPN and CDR2 SVGIG (reference sequence). Deletions cut 2 bases from V and 5 bases from J, with 6 bases between. The CDR3 sequence is 11 residues long.

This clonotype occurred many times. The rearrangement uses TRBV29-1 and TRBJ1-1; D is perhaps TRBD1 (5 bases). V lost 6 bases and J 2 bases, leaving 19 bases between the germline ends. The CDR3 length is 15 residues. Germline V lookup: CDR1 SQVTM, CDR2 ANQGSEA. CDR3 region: CSVKIRDHPNTEAFF. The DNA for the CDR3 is TGCAGCGTCAAAATCCGGGACCACCCAAACACTGAAGCTTTCTTT.

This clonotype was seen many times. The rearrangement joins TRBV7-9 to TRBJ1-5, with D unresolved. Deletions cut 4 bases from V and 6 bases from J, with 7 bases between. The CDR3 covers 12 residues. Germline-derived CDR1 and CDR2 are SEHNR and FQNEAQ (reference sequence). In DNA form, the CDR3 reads TGTGCCAGCAGCTCTCTAGCTCAGCCCCAGCATTTT. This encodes CASSSLAQPQHF.

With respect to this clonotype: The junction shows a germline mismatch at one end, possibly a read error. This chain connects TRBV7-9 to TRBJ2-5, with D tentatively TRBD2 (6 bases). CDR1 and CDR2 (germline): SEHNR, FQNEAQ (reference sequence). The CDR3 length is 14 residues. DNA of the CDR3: TGTGCCAGCAGCAGGACGACTAGTCCCCACGAGCAGCACTTC. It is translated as CASSRTTSPHEQHF.

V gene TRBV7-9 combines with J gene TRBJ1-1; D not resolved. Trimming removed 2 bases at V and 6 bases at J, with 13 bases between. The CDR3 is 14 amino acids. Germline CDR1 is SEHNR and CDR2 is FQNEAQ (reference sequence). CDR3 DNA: TGTGCCAGCAGCTTACCGGGAATCCCCCCTGAAGCTTTCTTT. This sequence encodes CASSLPGIPPEAFF.

The CDR3 loop reads CASSLMGLAGGAYEQYF. As DNA, the CDR3 is TGTGCCAGCAGTTTAATGGGACTAGCGGGAGGGGCATACGAGCAGTACTTC. V is TRBV27 and J is TRBJ2-7; 16 positions match TRBD2. The germline CDR1 and CDR2 sequences are MNHEY and SMNVEV (reference sequence). J gave up 4 bases and V 2 bases, and 5 bases lay outside the gene matches. The CDR3 extends over 17 amino acids.

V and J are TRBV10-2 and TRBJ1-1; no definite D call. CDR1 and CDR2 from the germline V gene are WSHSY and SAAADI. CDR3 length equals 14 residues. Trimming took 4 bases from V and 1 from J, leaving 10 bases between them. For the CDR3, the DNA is TGCGCCAGCAGTGCGACCAGTAGGAACACTGAAGCTTTCTTT. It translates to CASSATSRNTEAFF.

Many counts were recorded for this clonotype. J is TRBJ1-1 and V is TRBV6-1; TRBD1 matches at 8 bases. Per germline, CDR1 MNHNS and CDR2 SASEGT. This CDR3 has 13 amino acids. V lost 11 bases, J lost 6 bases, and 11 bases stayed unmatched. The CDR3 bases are TGTGCCGGAAGACAGCAGGGGGCTTCTGAAGCTTTCTTT. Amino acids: CAGRQQGASEAFF.

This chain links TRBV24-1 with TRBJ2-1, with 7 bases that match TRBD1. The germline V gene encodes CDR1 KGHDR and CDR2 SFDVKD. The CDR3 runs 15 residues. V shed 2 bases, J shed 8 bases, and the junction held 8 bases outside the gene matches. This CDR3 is CATSDSLQGNDEQFF. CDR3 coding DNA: TGTGCCACCAGTGATTCCCTACAGGGGAACGATGAGCAGTTCTTC.

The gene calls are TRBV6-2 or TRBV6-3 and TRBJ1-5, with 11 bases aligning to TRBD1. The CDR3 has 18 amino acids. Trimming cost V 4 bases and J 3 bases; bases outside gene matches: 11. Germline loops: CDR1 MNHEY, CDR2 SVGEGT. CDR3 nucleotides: TGTGCCAGCAGTTGGTTTGCCGGACAGGGGGCTTTCAATCAGCCCCAGCATTTT. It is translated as CASSWFAGQGAFNQPQHF.

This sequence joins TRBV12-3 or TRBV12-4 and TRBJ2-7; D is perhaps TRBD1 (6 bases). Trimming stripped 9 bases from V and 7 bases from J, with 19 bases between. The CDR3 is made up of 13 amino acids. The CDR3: CASFIRTAWEQYF. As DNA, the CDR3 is TGTGCCAGTTTTATTCGGACAGCCTGGGAGCAGTACTTC.

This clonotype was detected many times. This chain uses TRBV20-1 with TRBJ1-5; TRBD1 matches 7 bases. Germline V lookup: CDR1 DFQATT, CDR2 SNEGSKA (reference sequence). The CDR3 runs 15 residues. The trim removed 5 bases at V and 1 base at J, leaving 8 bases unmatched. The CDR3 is CSALRQGLSNQPQHF. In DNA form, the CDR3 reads TGCAGTGCTTTAAGACAGGGCTTAAGCAATCAGCCCCAGCATTTT.

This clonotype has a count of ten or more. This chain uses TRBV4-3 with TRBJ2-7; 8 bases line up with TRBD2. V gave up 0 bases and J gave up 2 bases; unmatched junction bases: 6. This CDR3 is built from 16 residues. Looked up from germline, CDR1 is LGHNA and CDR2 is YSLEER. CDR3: CASSQDRRGGTYEQYF. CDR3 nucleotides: TGCGCCAGCAGCCAAGATCGCCGCGGGGGGACCTACGAGCAGTACTTC.

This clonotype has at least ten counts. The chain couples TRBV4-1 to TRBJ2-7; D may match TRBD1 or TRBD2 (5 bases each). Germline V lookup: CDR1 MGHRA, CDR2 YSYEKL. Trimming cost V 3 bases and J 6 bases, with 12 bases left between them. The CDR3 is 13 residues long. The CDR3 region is CASSQPGAAEQYF. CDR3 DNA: TGCGCCAGCAGCCAGCCCGGGGCAGCCGAGCAGTACTTC.

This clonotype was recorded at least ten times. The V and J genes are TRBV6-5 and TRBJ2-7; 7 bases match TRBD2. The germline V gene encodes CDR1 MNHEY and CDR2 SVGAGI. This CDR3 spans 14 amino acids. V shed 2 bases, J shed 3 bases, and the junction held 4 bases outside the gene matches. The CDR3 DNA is TGTGCCAGCAGTTACGTCGGGGGGTACTACGAGCAGTACTTC. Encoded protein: CASSYVGGYYEQYF.

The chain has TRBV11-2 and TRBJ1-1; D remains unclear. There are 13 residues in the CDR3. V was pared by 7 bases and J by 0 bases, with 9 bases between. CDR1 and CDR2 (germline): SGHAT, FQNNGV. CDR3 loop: CASKSNMNTEAFF. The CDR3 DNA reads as TGTGCCAGCAAGAGTAACATGAACACTGAAGCTTTCTTT. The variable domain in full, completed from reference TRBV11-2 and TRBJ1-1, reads EAGVAQSPRYKIIEKRQSVAFWCNPISGHATLYWYQQILGQGPKLLIQFQNNGVVDDSQLPKDRFSAERLKGVDSTLKIQPAKLEDSAVYLCASKSNMNTEAFFGQGTRLTVV.

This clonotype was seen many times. Here the CDR3 reads CASSLLLAGADTQYF. In DNA form, the CDR3 reads TGTGCCAGCAGTTTACTACTAGCGGGAGCAGATACGCAGTATTTT. This sequence joins TRBV27 and TRBJ2-3; TRBD2 agrees at 11 bases. The CDR3 loop spans 15 amino acids. Losses at the gene ends were 2 bases for V and 4 bases for J; bases not matched to a gene: 2. Germline V lookup: CDR1 MNHEY, CDR2 SMNVEV (reference sequence).

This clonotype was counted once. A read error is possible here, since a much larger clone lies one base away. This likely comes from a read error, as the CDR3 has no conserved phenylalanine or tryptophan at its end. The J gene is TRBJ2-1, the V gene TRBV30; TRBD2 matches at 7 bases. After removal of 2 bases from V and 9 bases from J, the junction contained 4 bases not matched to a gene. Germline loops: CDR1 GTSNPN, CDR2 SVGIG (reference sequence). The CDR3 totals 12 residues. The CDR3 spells CAWSKLAIEQFL. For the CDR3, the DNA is TGTGCCTGGAGTAAACTAGCGATTGAGCAGTTCCTC.

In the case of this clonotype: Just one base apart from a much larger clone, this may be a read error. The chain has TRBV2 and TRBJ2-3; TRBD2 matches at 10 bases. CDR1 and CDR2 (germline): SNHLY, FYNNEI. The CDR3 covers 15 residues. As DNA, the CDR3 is TGTGTCAGCAGTATCGGACTAGCGGACACAGATACGCAGTATTTT. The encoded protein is CVSSIGLADTDTQYF.

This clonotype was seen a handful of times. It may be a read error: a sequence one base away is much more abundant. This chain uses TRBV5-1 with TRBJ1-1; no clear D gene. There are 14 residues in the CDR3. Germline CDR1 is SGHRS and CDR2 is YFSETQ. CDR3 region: CASSVDGMNSEAFF. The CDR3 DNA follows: TGCGCCAGCAGCGTGGACGGGATGAACTCTGAAGCTTTCTTT.

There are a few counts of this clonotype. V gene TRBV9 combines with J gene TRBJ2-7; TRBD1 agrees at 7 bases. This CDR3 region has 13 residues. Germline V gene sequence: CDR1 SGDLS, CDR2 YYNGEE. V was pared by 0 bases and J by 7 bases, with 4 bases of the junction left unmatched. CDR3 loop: CASSVAAGGEQYF. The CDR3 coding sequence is TGTGCCAGCAGCGTAGCGGCAGGGGGTGAGCAGTACTTC.

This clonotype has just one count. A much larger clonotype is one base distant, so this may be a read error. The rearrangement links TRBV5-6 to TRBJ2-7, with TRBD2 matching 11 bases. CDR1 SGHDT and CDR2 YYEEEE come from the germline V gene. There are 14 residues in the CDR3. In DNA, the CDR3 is TGTGCCGGCAGCTCGGGACTAGCGGCCTACGAGCAGTACTTC. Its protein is CAGSSGLAAYEQYF.